A single sample gave rise to the 5 T cell receptor beta chains below, sequenced in a study of blood T cell repertoires in COVID-19. Clones were sequenced by immunoSEQ multiplex PCR, and TCRdb holds only the in-frame ones, with some missing. The data contain some 400,000 clones, approximately 90% of them singletons. The material sequenced was PBMCs or T cells enriched from blood (not recorded which). All receptors come from a woman in her thirties or forties who had been exposed to COVID-19.

This clone occurred a few times. This chain connects TRBV5-4 to TRBJ2-1; the match to TRBD2 covers 11 bases. V shed 0 bases and J 9 bases; nucleotides not matched to a gene: 5. Germline V gene data show CDR1 as SGHNT and CDR2 as YYREEE (reference sequence). The CDR3 is made up of 15 amino acids. CDR3 sequence: CASSLAGSGRAEQFF. The CDR3 coding sequence is TGTGCCAGCAGCTTGGCCGGTAGCGGGAGGGCTGAGCAGTTCTTC.

This chain links TRBV12-3 or TRBV12-4 with TRBJ1-2; tentative D call: TRBD1 (6 bases). Trimming pared 5 bases from V and 5 bases from J, leaving 6 bases between. The CDR3 runs 11 residues. CDR3 residues: CASSTGYGYTF. As DNA, the CDR3 is TGTGCCAGCAGTACAGGGTATGGCTACACCTTC.

V usage is TRBV4-1 and J usage is TRBJ2-1; TRBD2 matches at 11 bases. Trimming took 3 bases from V and 4 from J; bases not matched to a gene: 2. CDR1 is MGHRA, CDR2 YSYEKL, per germline. This CDR3 is 15 amino acids long. CDR3 bases: TGCGCCAGCAGCCAGACTAGCGGGATTTACAATGAGCAGTTCTTC. Its protein is CASSQTSGIYNEQFF.

Only one count was recorded for this clone. The CDR3 region is CASREGGTTNEKLFF. CDR3 DNA: TGTGCCAGCAGAGAAGGCGGGACAACTAATGAAAAACTGTTTTTT. The chain combines TRBV25-1 with TRBJ1-4; D is unclear. Looked up from germline, CDR1 is MGHDK and CDR2 is SYGVNS. This CDR3 contains 15 residues. Trimming shortened V by 6 bases and J by 0 bases, and 11 bases separated the two germline ends.

This clone was observed once. This rearrangement joins TRBV5-1 to TRBJ1-1; D not certain. CDR1 is SGHRS and CDR2 is YFSETQ in the germline V gene. Trimming removed 1 base from V and 1 base from J, with 11 bases in between. This CDR3 has 15 amino acids. Written as DNA, the CDR3 is TGCGCCAGCAGCTTGTTTCTACAGTCGAACACTGAAGCTTTCTTT. Residues: CASSLFLQSNTEAFF.